A single sample is the source of the 3 T cell receptor beta chains below, sequenced in a study of human T cells and chemical hapten exposure. Time point specified: patch test 1, 2 weeks after DPC sensitization. The treatment is: therapeutic diphenylcyclopropenone sensitization with weekly scalp DPC. TCRdb itself ran the RACE reads through MiXCR, one entry per CDR3 protein. The profile shows under 200,000 distinct CDR3 sequences, more than 12% of them singletons. Source: whole blood, taken in connection with sensitization to the hapten diphenylcyclopropenone (DPC). The receptors shown here come from a woman aged 25 to 39 with alopecia areata. Some clones in this sample may be carry-over from other donors' samples.

This clonotype was counted many times. The rearrangement links TRBV6-1 to TRBJ1-1; D gene unclear. Germline CDR1 is MNHNS and CDR2 is SASEGT. This CDR3 region has 12 residues. Trimming removed 4 bases from V and 1 base from J, with 4 bases in between. The CDR3 DNA reads as TGTGCCAGCAGTGTATGGAACACTGAAGCTTTCTTT. It yields the protein CASSVWNTEAFF.

This clonotype was detected only a few times. V usage is TRBV7-2 and J usage is TRBJ1-1; 7 bases agree with TRBD1. Looked up from germline, CDR1 is SGHTA and CDR2 is FQGNSA. Losses at the gene ends were 10 bases for V and 2 bases for J; bases not matched to a gene: 13. CDR3 length equals 15 residues. This CDR3 is CATSRDSGLNTEAFF. Here the CDR3 DNA reads TGTGCCACGTCCCGGGACAGTGGGTTAAACACTGAAGCTTTCTTT.

The chain carries TRBV19 and TRBJ2-6; D might be TRBD1 (6 bases). Germline loops: CDR1 LNHDA, CDR2 SQIVND (reference sequence). The CDR3 is 17 residues long. Trimming removed 1 base from V and 2 bases from J, with 12 bases in between. The CDR3 nucleotides are TGTGCCAGTAGTATAGGAGGGGACATCGCTGGGGCCAACGTCCTGACTTTC. Amino acid sequence: CASSIGGDIAGANVLTF.